This entry lists 30 T cell receptor beta chains sequenced from one sample in a study of cytomegalovirus exposure and HLA in healthy donors. Only in-frame clones appear in the TCRdb table, and some are missing; sequencing was by immunoSEQ multiplex PCR. The data contain 250,000 to 400,000 clones, 87% of them seen just once; the ten biggest clones take up roughly 1.2%. The sample taken for sequencing was PBMCs. All receptors derive from a woman in her thirties in good health and CMV-seropositive.

This clone was observed a single time. CDR3 loop: CASSFGGQNTEAFF. DNA for the CDR3: TGTGCCAGCAGCTTCGGTGGCCAGAACACTGAAGCTTTCTTT. The chain carries TRBV7-9 and TRBJ1-1; D is uncertain. The V and J ends lost 3 bases and 1 base respectively, with 9 bases between them. CDR3 length: 14 residues. Germline lookup yields CDR1 SEHNR and CDR2 FQNEAQ (reference sequence).

The table lists this clone with a few counts. The chain couples TRBV19 to TRBJ1-1; D gene ambiguous. V lost 2 bases to trimming and J lost 1 base, with 5 bases between them. Germline V gene lookup returns CDR1 LNHDA and CDR2 SQIVND (reference sequence). This CDR3 is built from 13 residues. DNA of the CDR3: TGTGCCAGTAGTATATCAGGGAACACTGAAGCTTTCTTT. It translates to CASSISGNTEAFF.

This clone showed up just once. The V call is TRBV27, the J call TRBJ2-7, with 8 bases matching TRBD1. V shed 6 bases and J 2 bases; nucleotides not matched to a gene: 9. There are 15 residues in the CDR3. Germline CDR1 and CDR2: MNHEY and SMNVEV (reference sequence). CDR3 amino acids: CASRFAARGPYEQYF. The DNA for the CDR3 is TGTGCCAGCAGGTTCGCGGCCAGGGGGCCCTACGAGCAGTACTTC.

CDR3 bases: TGCGCCAGCAGCCAAGGTGCAGGGGGCGTCTATGGCTACACCTTC. This gives the protein CASSQGAGGVYGYTF. This chain joins TRBV4-3 and TRBJ1-2, with 8 bases matching TRBD1. J lost 4 bases, V lost 1 base, and 5 bases had no gene match. This CDR3 region has 15 residues. Germline lookup yields CDR1 LGHNA and CDR2 YSLEER.

This clone was found once. This rearrangement joins TRBV29-1 to TRBJ2-1; D might be TRBD1 or TRBD2, each matching 6 bases. The CDR3 sequence is 14 residues long. The V end was cut by 4 bases, the J end by 6 bases, with 16 bases between. Germline V gives CDR1 SQVTM, CDR2 ANQGSEA. Written as DNA, the CDR3 is TGCAGCGTTGTCGGGGGTAACAGGGCCAATGAGCAGTTCTTC. Residues: CSVVGGNRANEQFF.

This chain links TRBV2 with TRBJ2-7; a weak D match, TRBD2 (6 bases). CDR1 and CDR2 (germline): SNHLY, FYNNEI. The CDR3 spans 13 residues. With 4 bases removed from V and 3 bases from J, the gap between germline ends came to 10 bases. Here the CDR3 DNA reads TGTGCCAGCAGTGTCCGGGAGAACTACGAGCAGTACTTC. Translation: CASSVRENYEQYF.

The chain couples TRBV7-6 to TRBJ1-6; no clear D. The germline V and J ends were trimmed by 3 bases and 8 bases, with 5 bases remaining between them. The CDR3 runs to 12 residues. Per the germline V gene, CDR1 is SGHVS and CDR2 is FNYEAQ. The CDR3 is CASSFQDSPLHF. CDR3 bases: TGTGCCAGCAGCTTTCAGGATTCACCCCTCCACTTT.

This clone has just a few counts. The gene calls are TRBV19 and TRBJ2-7; tentatively, D is TRBD2 (5 bases). The germline V and J ends were trimmed by 5 bases and 4 bases, with 12 bases remaining between them. The CDR3 spans 13 residues. Germline V gene lookup returns CDR1 LNHDA and CDR2 SQIVND (reference sequence). DNA of the CDR3: TGTGCCAGTAGTTGGGAGTTGGGGTACGAGCAGTACTTC. This sequence encodes CASSWELGYEQYF.

In the case of this clone: Other DNA variants within this sample encode the same CDR3. The V call is TRBV6-5, the J call TRBJ2-1; 8 bases are shared with TRBD1. The CDR3 sequence is 13 residues long. Germline loops: CDR1 MNHEY, CDR2 SVGAGI. The V and J ends lost 0 bases and 10 bases, in that order; junction bases with no gene match: 2. The CDR3 here is CASSYSDRVEQFF. The CDR3 DNA reads TGTGCCAGCAGTTACTCGGACAGGGTGGAGCAGTTCTTC.

This sequence joins TRBV7-3 and TRBJ2-3; 7 bases line up with TRBD2. V was pared by 6 bases and J by 6 bases, with 12 bases of the junction left unmatched. The CDR3 totals 15 residues. The germline V gene has CDR1 SGHTA and CDR2 FQGTGA. CDR3 in amino acids: CASSEWGGSTDTQYF. Here the CDR3 DNA reads TGTGCCAGCAGTGAATGGGGGGGTTCAACGGATACGCAGTATTTT.

The gene calls are TRBV27 and TRBJ2-3, with TRBD1 as a possible D gene (5 bases). The germline gives CDR1 MNHEY, CDR2 SMNVEV (reference sequence). Trimming shortened V by 4 bases and J by 2 bases, and 13 bases separated the two germline ends. CDR3 length: 15 amino acids. CDR3 DNA: TGTGCCAGCAGTTGGTCGGCAGGGTCCACAGATACGCAGTATTTT. It yields the protein CASSWSAGSTDTQYF.

Here the CDR3 DNA reads TGTGCCTGGAGTTTGACACAGGGGGGCTATGGCTACACCTTC. Translating it yields CAWSLTQGGYGYTF. The chain recombines TRBV30 with TRBJ1-2, with TRBD1 matching 8 bases. This CDR3 comprises 14 residues. Germline loops: CDR1 GTSNPN, CDR2 SVGIG (reference sequence). Germline trimming cut 2 bases from V and 4 bases from J; bases unmatched to any gene: 6.

CDR3 in amino acids: CASSLEASGKNIQYF. Written as DNA, the CDR3 is TGCGCCAGCAGCTTGGAGGCTAGCGGTAAAAACATTCAGTACTTC. This chain joins TRBV5-1 and TRBJ2-4; 7 bases align to TRBD2. Germline loops: CDR1 SGHRS, CDR2 YFSETQ. The CDR3 has 15 amino acids. The J segment lost 4 bases and the V segment lost 0 bases, leaving 4 bases of the junction unmatched.

The V and J genes are TRBV11-2 and TRBJ2-7; tentatively, D is TRBD2 (6 bases). There are 15 residues in the CDR3. V lost 4 bases, J lost 4 bases, and 17 bases lay in between. Per germline, CDR1 SGHAT and CDR2 FQNNGV. CDR3 loop: CASSSNGDFWYEQYF. The CDR3 nucleotides read TGTGCCAGCAGCTCCAATGGGGACTTTTGGTACGAGCAGTACTTC.

The V call is TRBV11-2, the J call TRBJ1-1; no firm D call. Trimming took off 0 bases at V and 8 bases at J, with 10 bases between the two ends. Germline values: CDR1 SGHAT, CDR2 FQNNGV. CDR3 length: 13 residues. CDR3 protein: CASSLEAQIEAFF. CDR3 in DNA: TGTGCCAGCAGCTTAGAGGCCCAGATAGAAGCTTTCTTT.

The rearrangement joins TRBV9 to TRBJ2-7; 7 nucleotides align to TRBD2. The germline V gene encodes CDR1 SGDLS and CDR2 YYNGEE. CDR3 length equals 14 residues. V dropped 0 bases and J dropped 6; count of bases not matched to a gene: 6. The chain's CDR3 is CASSVAGGDGEQYF. The CDR3 coding sequence is TGTGCCAGCAGCGTAGCGGGGGGAGATGGCGAGCAGTACTTC.

This clone was recorded once. The chain uses TRBV6-5 and TRBJ2-3; D remains ambiguous. The CDR3 is made up of 14 amino acids. CDR1 MNHEY and CDR2 SVGAGI come from the germline V gene. The germline V and J ends were trimmed by 2 bases and 5 bases, with 11 bases remaining between them. Here the CDR3 DNA reads TGTGCCAGCAGTTACCACCGCCTGGTAGATACGCAGTATTTT. As protein: CASSYHRLVDTQYF.

This chain joins TRBV6-1 and TRBJ2-6, with D tentatively TRBD1 (5 bases). Trimming left V 1 base short and J 3 bases short, with 10 bases between. The CDR3 is 16 amino acids. Germline V CDR1 and CDR2: MNHNS, SASEGT. The CDR3 sequence: CASSEGLGLGANVLTF. CDR3 sequence (DNA): TGTGCCAGCAGTGAAGGATTGGGGCTTGGGGCCAACGTCCTGACTTTC.

The chain joins TRBV11-1 to TRBJ1-6; 9 bases align to TRBD1. From germline, CDR1 is SGHAT and CDR2 FQDESV (reference sequence). CDR3 length: 12 amino acids. The junction had 9 bases not matched to a gene; V was cut back by 8 bases and J by 16 bases. CDR3 in amino acids: CASQGTGSLLHF. As DNA, the CDR3 is TGTGCCAGCCAAGGGACAGGGTCATTGCTCCACTTT.

The V and J genes are TRBV27 and TRBJ1-5, with a possible D match to TRBD1 (5 bases). The germline gives CDR1 MNHEY, CDR2 SMNVEV (reference sequence). This CDR3 has 14 amino acids. V lost 6 bases, J lost 4 bases, and 13 bases lay in between. DNA of the CDR3: TGTGCCAGCAGGGGGGGGTTCGGGAATCAGCCCCAGCATTTT. This encodes CASRGGFGNQPQHF.

The J gene is TRBJ1-2, the V gene TRBV6-5; TRBD1 aligns across 8 bases. The length of the CDR3 is 14 residues. J gave up 5 bases and V 7 bases, and 9 bases lay outside the gene matches. Germline CDR1 MNHEY, CDR2 SVGAGI. The CDR3 coding sequence is TGTGCCAGCATCGGACAGGGCCTCCGTTATGGCTACACCTTC. This sequence encodes CASIGQGLRYGYTF.

V usage is TRBV27 and J usage is TRBJ2-7; the match to TRBD1 covers 8 bases. Losses at the gene ends were 5 bases for V and 10 bases for J; bases not matched to a gene: 4. Germline CDR1 reads MNHEY; CDR2 reads SMNVEV (reference sequence). This CDR3 spans 11 amino acids. This chain's CDR3 is CASSPGQGQYF. The CDR3 region has the DNA TGTGCCAGCAGTCCCGGACAGGGACAGTACTTC.

This clone was found once. This sequence joins TRBV5-1 and TRBJ2-2, with D possibly called TRBD1 or TRBD2 (5 bases each). Trimming took 4 bases from V and 6 from J, leaving 16 bases between them. This CDR3 is built from 15 residues. Germline V lookup: CDR1 SGHRS, CDR2 YFSETQ. In DNA form, the CDR3 reads TGCGCCAGCAGCCGGGACGGCGCCCGCCCCGGGGAGCTGTTTTTT. It specifies CASSRDGARPGELFF.

This clone was seen only a few times. CDR3 protein: CASNPGEESPLHF. In DNA, the CDR3 is TGTGCCTCGAATCCGGGGGAGGAATCACCCCTCCACTTT. The chain recombines TRBV30 with TRBJ1-6, with D possibly TRBD1 on 5 matching bases. V was trimmed by 7 bases and J by 10 bases, leaving 17 bases between them. Per the germline V gene, CDR1 is GTSNPN and CDR2 is SVGIG (reference sequence). This CDR3 spans 13 amino acids.

The V and J genes are TRBV11-2 and TRBJ1-5; D is uncertain. Germline V gene lookup returns CDR1 SGHAT and CDR2 FQNNGV. CDR3 size: 13 residues. Trimming removed 1 base at V and 6 bases at J, with 7 bases between. The DNA for the CDR3 is TGTGCCAGCAGCTTAGGGACGGGTCAGCCCCAGCATTTT. Translating it yields CASSLGTGQPQHF.

The chain links TRBV30 to TRBJ1-1; 8 bases fit TRBD1. The V gene end was trimmed by 6 bases and the J gene end by 7 bases; junction bases not matched to a gene: 13. This CDR3 region has 14 residues. CDR1 GTSNPN and CDR2 SVGIG come from the germline V gene (reference sequence). DNA for the CDR3: TGTGCCTGTAATCCAGGGGGCGGGCTAGGTGAAGCTTTCTTT. Its protein product is CACNPGGGLGEAFF.

This sequence joins TRBV6-5 and TRBJ2-1; 8 bases map to TRBD2. Germline CDR1 MNHEY, CDR2 SVGAGI. The CDR3 runs to 15 residues. With V trimmed by 6 bases and J by 0 bases, 4 bases remained unmatched. Written as DNA, the CDR3 is TGTGCCAGCAGCATTAGCGGGAACTCCTACAATGAGCAGTTCTTC. Its protein is CASSISGNSYNEQFF.

This clone was recorded only once. The rearrangement links TRBV4-1 to TRBJ2-1; D is unclear. This CDR3 has 16 amino acids. Between the trimmed V and J ends, which lost 5 bases and 0 bases, there was a span of 14 bases. In germline, CDR1 is MGHRA, CDR2 YSYEKL. The CDR3 region has the DNA TGCGCCAGCAGCTTCCCTTCTCAAGACTCCTACAATGAGCAGTTCTTC. Encoded protein: CASSFPSQDSYNEQFF.

The chain recombines TRBV2 with TRBJ2-1; 8 bases fit TRBD1. The CDR3 runs 17 residues. CDR1 and CDR2 (germline): SNHLY, FYNNEI. V dropped 10 bases and J dropped 0; count of bases not matched to a gene: 14. CDR3 DNA sequence: TGTGCCACCCCTGGACAGGGTAGGCATAGCTCCTACAATGAGCAGTTCTTC. As protein: CATPGQGRHSSYNEQFF.

The rearrangement uses TRBV5-1 and TRBJ1-2; D might be TRBD1 (6 bases). Germline V gene data show CDR1 as SGHRS and CDR2 as YFSETQ. CDR3 length: 13 residues. With 1 base removed from V and 8 bases from J, the gap between germline ends came to 12 bases. The CDR3 spells CASSLPSGDGYTF. CDR3 DNA: TGCGCCAGCAGCTTGCCGTCAGGGGACGGCTACACCTTC. Looking up the rest from reference TRBV5-1 and TRBJ1-2 gives the full variable domain: KAGVTQTPRYLIKTRGQQVTLSCSPISGHRSVSWYQQTPGQGLQFLFEYFSETQRNKGNFPGRFSGRQFSNSRSEMNVSTLELGDSALYLCASSLPSGDGYTFGSGTRLTVV.